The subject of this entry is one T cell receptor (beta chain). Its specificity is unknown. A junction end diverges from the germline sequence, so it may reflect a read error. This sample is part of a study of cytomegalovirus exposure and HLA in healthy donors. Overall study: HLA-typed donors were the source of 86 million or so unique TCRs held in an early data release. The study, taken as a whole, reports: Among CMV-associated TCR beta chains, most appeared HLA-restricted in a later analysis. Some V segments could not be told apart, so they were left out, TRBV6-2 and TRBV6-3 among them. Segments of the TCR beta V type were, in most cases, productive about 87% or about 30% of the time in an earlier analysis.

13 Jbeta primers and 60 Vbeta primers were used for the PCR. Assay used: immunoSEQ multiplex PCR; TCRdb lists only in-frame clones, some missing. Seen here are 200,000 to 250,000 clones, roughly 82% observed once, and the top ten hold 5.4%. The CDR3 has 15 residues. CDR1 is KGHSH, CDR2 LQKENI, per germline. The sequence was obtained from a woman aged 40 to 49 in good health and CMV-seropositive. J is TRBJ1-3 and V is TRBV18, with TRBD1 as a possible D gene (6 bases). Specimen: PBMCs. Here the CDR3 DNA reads TGTGCCAGCCCACCACCCGGACAGTCCGGAAACACCATATATTTT. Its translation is CASPPPGQSGNTIYF.